These 5 T cell receptor beta chains share one sample of origin, sequenced in a study of monozygotic twins with inflammatory bowel disease. TCRdb reprocessed the 5' RACE reads and stores each CDR3 protein as one record, lacking DNA. The sample's table shows approximately 400,000 distinct CDR3 sequences. Sequencing was performed on blood. The receptors originated from a human donor with ulcerative colitis or Crohn's disease, or a healthy co-twin of an affected twin (not recorded which).

CDR3 protein: CASSPPAGFVEGYTF. The chain uses TRBV18 and TRBJ1-2; TCRdb lists TRBD1, though no DNA is available to test this call. Looked up from germline, CDR1 is KGHSH and CDR2 is LQKENI. The CDR3 extends over 15 amino acids.

V and J are TRBV4-1 and TRBJ2-3; without DNA, the TCRdb call of TRBD2 cannot be checked. The CDR3 sequence is 17 residues long. Germline CDR1 and CDR2: MGHRA and YSYEKL. The CDR3 region is CASSQGLTSGSTDTQYF.

The chain joins TRBV2 to TRBJ2-7; TCRdb reports TRBD2, a call that lacks DNA to check it against. This CDR3 has 15 residues. The germline gives CDR1 SNHLY, CDR2 FYNNEI. The chain's CDR3 is CASSDGTSGNYEQYF.

The chain's CDR3 is CASSLVSGGVSEQFF. This chain connects TRBV5-1 to TRBJ2-1; TCRdb proposes TRBD2, but this gene call is untestable without DNA. The germline V gene has CDR1 SGHRS and CDR2 YFSETQ. The CDR3 is made up of 15 amino acids.

V gene TRBV7-9 combines with J gene TRBJ1-2. This CDR3 has 14 amino acids. The V gene's germline CDR1 is SEHNR and CDR2 FQNEAQ (reference sequence). The CDR3 sequence is CASSFGRGPDGYTF.